This entry is about one T cell receptor (beta chain). This clonotype was detected only a few times. What antigen it recognizes has not been identified. One base away there is no much larger clone; base qualities are not given. PBMCs were isolated by Ficoll-Paque density gradient centrifugation. The CDR3 covers 14 residues, taking in both the cysteine and the phenylalanine. Solely the CDR3 DNA is kept, with 42 bases framed from the first base. V has 5 bases trimmed and J has 5 bases trimmed; junction bases matching no gene number 4. CDR1 MNHEY and CDR2 SVGAGI are derived from the germline V gene. Sequencing instrument: Illumina NovaSeq 6000. TCRalpha and TCRbeta cDNA libraries were built by 5'RACE with constant-segment primers, adding sample barcodes and unique molecular identifiers. RNA was extracted from every sample with Trizol reagent. Library amplification was performed in two PCR steps, and a second sample barcode and Illumina TruSeq adapters were introduced in the second step. Libraries were sequenced on an Illumina NovaSeq with 2 x 150 bp paired-end reads. As for how the authors treated the data: With migec v1.2.7, reads were demultiplexed and then collapsed into UMI-guided consensus sequences. Using mixcr v2.1.11, the UMI consensuses were aligned to TRA and TRB V and J templates and assembled into clonotypes. Clonotypes were classified as expanded or contracted when called significant by both edgeR and NoisET, with noise models trained on biological replicates. For edgeR calls, the cutoffs were a false discovery rate-adjusted p below 0.01 and a log2 fold-change threshold of 1. As an exploratory analysis of dynamics, PCA with hierarchical clustering was applied to max-normalized trajectories of the 1000 most abundant clonotypes. Separately sequenced CD4+ and CD8+ repertoires were used to assign a CD4 or CD8 phenotype to each responding clone. TCRdb reran the public reads through fastp at Q25 and MiXCR, keeping productive beta chains. Identical CDR3 proteins give one entry, which carries the most common genes and DNA. In this record, the V and J calls reflect TCRdb's handling and not the investigators' own analysis. The sample profile shows a few hundred thousand distinct CDR3 sequences; approximately 15% of them were found once. The ten most abundant clones make up around a fifth of the sample.

These data originate in a study of T-cell memory formation after mild COVID-19 (dated by TCRdb to 2020 to 2022). About the investigation overall: TCR sequence clusters from the two donors were largely donor specific. Longitudinal TCRalpha and TCRbeta repertoire sequencing tracked T-cell clones expanding and contracting after mild COVID-19 in two donors. The cohort comprised two young, previously healthy adult volunteers, one female and one male. On the study overall, not on this receptor specifically: Some responding clones were detected in pre-infection memory, which suggested that pre-existing cross-reactive memory T cells had joined the SARS-CoV-2 response. The study included only a couple of mild cases, and larger cohorts that include severe cases with pre-infection samples were judged to be necessary. SARS-CoV-2 specificity was not confirmed for the second-wave clones peaking on day 37. From day 15 to 85, contracting clones showed balanced CD4/CD8 phenotypes, whereas a second wave of clones that expanded from day 15 to 37 leaned towards CD4+. Contracting CD4+ clones were found mainly in CM and EM memory subsets, while CD8+ clones were enriched in EMRA.

The sequence was collected from a man between 18 and 35 years old who had mild COVID-19 (a few samples of this study predate the infection). The sample titles of this study are shuffled in the database, so cell type and time point are left out; the donor was told from shared clones. The chain couples TRBV6-5 to TRBJ1-5; 9 central nucleotides agree with TRBD1. Sequencing was performed on PBMCs or a T cell subset sorted from them (not recorded which). The sequenced DNA is TGTGCCAGCAGTCGCCGGGACAGGGATCAGCCCCAGCATTTT. It is translated as CASSRRDRDQPQHF.